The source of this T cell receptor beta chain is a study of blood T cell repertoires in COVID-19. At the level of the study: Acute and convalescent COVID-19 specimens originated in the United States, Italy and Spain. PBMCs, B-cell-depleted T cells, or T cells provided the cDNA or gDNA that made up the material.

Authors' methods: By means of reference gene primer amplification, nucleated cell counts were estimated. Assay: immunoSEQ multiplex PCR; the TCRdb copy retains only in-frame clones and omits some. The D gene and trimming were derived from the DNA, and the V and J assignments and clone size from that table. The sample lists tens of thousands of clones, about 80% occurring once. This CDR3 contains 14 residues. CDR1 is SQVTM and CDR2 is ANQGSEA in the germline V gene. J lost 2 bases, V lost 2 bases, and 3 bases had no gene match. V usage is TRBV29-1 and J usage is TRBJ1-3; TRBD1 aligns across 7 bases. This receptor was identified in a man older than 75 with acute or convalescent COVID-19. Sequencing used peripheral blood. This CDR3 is CSVEPTGPGNTIYF. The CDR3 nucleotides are TGCAGCGTTGAACCGACAGGGCCTGGAAACACCATATATTTT.